This TCR beta chain stems from a study of blood T cell repertoires in COVID-19. On the study more broadly: The study drew acute and convalescent COVID-19 samples from the United States, Italy and Spain.

Adults between about 18 and 95 years of age took part from fewer than 30 US areas. Participant reports of clinical history set cohort assignment. Looked up from germline, CDR1 is MGHRA and CDR2 is YSYEKL. There are 15 residues in the CDR3. V was pared by 4 bases and J by 5 bases, with 17 bases between. Authors' processing steps: Estimation of nucleated cell counts relied on the amplification of reference gene primers. The method was immunoSEQ multiplex PCR; TCRdb's version includes in-frame clones alone and lacks a portion of them. That table supplies the V and J calls and clone size; D and trimming were determined from the DNA. The sample records a few hundred thousand clones, around four fifths being singletons.

This clonotype was obtained from a man aged 30-40 years with acute COVID-19. The rearrangement links TRBV4-1 to TRBJ1-2, with D possibly TRBD1 on 6 matching bases. Sequencing input: PBMCs or T cells enriched from blood (not recorded which). CDR3 amino acids: CASSRLQDSAYGYTF. CDR3 bases: TGCGCCAGCAGCCGACTTCAGGACAGCGCTTATGGCTACACCTTC.